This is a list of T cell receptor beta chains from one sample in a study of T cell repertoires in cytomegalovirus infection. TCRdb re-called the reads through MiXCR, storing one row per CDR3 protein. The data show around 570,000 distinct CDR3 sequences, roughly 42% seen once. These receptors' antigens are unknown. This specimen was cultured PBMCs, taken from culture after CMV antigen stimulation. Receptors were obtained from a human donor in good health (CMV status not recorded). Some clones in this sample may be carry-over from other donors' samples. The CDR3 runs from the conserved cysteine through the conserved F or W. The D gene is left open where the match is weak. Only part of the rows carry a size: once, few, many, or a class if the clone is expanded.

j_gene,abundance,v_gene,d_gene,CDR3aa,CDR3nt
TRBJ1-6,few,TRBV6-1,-,CASSEAGLTNSPLHF,TGTGCCAGCAGTGAAGCCGGACTAACTAATTCACCCCTCCACTTT
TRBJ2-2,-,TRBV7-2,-,CASSLTAQYTGELFF,TGTGCCAGCAGCTTGACAGCTCAGTACACCGGGGAGCTGTTTTTT
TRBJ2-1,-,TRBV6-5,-,CASSYPVKGYNEQFF,TGTGCCAGCAGTTACCCGGTTAAGGGATACAATGAGCAGTTCTTC
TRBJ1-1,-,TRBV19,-,CASSISGPDTNTEAFF,TGTGCCAGTAGTATAAGCGGCCCGGATACGAACACTGAAGCTTTCTTT
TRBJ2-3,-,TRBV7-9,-,CASSLDPGSTDTQYF,TGTGCCAGCAGCTTAGATCCGGGAAGCACAGATACGCAGTATTTT
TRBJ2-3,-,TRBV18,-,CASSPDSTVSQYF,TGTGCCAGCTCCCCGGACTCCACCGTCTCGCAGTATTTT
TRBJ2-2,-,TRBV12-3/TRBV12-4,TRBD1,CASSFVAGGLNTGELFF,TGTGCCAGCAGTTTTGTGGCAGGGGGCCTGAACACCGGGGAGCTGTTTTTT
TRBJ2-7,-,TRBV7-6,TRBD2,CASSEVVAGDSEQYF,TGTGCCAGCAGCGAGGTAGTAGCGGGGGACTCCGAGCAGTACTTC
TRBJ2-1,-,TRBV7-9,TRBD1,CASTSPGQPNNEQFF,TGTGCCAGCACAAGTCCGGGACAGCCCAATAATGAGCAGTTCTTC
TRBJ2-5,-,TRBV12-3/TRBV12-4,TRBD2,CASSRSQGLDETQYF,TGTGCCAGCAGTCGATCCCAGGGACTAGACGAGACCCAGTACTTC
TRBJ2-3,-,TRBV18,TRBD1,CASSPGQGAAGTDTQYF,TGTGCCAGCTCACCAGGGCAGGGGGCCGCAGGCACAGATACGCAGTATTTT
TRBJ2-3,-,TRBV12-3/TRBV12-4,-,CASSIIGTDTQYF,TGTGCCAGCTCGATTATCGGCACAGATACGCAGTATTTT
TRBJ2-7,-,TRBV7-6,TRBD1,CASGGPGQGAGEQYF,TGTGCCAGTGGGGGTCCGGGACAGGGGGCTGGCGAGCAGTACTTC
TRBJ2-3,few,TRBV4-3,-,CASSQEAGTWGWGGTQYF,TGCGCCAGCAGCCAAGAAGCAGGGACATGGGGCTGGGGTGGTACGCAGTATTTT
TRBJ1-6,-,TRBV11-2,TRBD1,CASSLGQGGHSPLHF,TGTGCCAGCAGCTTAGGACAGGGGGGCCATTCACCCCTCCACTTT
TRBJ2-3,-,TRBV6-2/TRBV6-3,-,CASEISRSTDTQYF,TGTGCCAGCGAAATCTCCCGTAGCACAGATACGCAGTATTTT
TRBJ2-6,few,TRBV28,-,CASRLLTGANVLTF,TGTGCCAGCAGGCTCCTGACTGGGGCCAACGTCCTGACTTTC
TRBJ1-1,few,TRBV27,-,CATRTDLNTEAFF,TGTGCCACCCGGACGGACCTGAACACTGAAGCTTTCTTT
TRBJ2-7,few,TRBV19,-,CASSTAVAYEQYF,TGTGCCAGTAGTACCGCGGTTGCCTACGAGCAGTACTTC
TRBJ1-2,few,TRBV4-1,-,CASSHRGLRKDYGYTF,TGCGCCAGCAGCCACAGGGGCCTGAGGAAGGACTATGGCTACACCTTC
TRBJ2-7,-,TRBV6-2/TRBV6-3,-,CASRNRASSYEQYF,TGTGCCAGCAGAAACAGGGCTAGCTCCTACGAGCAGTACTTC
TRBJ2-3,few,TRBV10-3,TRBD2,CAIRPQRGASTDTQYF,TGTGCCATCAGGCCCCAGCGGGGAGCGAGCACAGATACGCAGTATTTT
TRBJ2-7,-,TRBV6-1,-,CASRRGTVAYEQYF,TGTGCCAGCAGAAGGGGGACCGTCGCCTACGAGCAGTACTTC
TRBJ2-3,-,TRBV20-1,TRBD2,CSARGLAGGYTQYF,TGCAGTGCTAGAGGGCTAGCGGGGGGTTATACGCAGTATTTT
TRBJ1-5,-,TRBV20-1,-,CSARLGLQPQHF,TGCAGTGCTAGACTGGGCCTTCAGCCCCAGCATTTT
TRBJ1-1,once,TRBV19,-,CASSIGKDTEAFF,TGTGCCAGTAGTATAGGTAAGGACACTGAAGCTTTCTTT
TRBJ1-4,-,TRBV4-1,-,CASSRSSVRSANEKLFF,TGCGCCAGCAGCCGATCAAGCGTCAGGTCCGCTAATGAAAAACTGTTTTTT
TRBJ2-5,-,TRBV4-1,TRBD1,CASSPSPPTGRYQETQYF,TGCGCCAGCAGCCCATCCCCTCCGACAGGGCGGTACCAAGAGACCCAGTACTTC
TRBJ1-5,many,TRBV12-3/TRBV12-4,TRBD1,CASRGQGNQPQHF,TGTGCCAGCAGGGGACAGGGAAATCAGCCCCAGCATTTT
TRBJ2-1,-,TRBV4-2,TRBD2,CASSQFLAGVDEQFF,TGTGCCAGCAGCCAATTCCTAGCGGGGGTGGATGAGCAGTTCTTC
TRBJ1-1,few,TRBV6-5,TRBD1,CASSYSQGSNTEAFF,TGTGCCAGCAGTTATTCACAGGGGTCGAACACTGAAGCTTTCTTT
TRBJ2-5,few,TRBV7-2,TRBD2,CASSFSGGALQETQYF,TGTGCCAGCAGTTTTAGCGGGGGGGCGCTACAAGAGACCCAGTACTTC
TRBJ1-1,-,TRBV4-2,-,CASSQDPENTEAFF,TGTGCCAGCAGCCAAGATCCCGAAAACACTGAAGCTTTCTTT
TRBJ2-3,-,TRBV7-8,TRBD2,CASTTSADLLGTDTQYF,TGTGCCAGCACAACTAGCGCGGATCTCCTGGGCACAGATACGCAGTATTTT
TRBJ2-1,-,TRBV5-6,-,CASSLGQAFYNEQFF,TGTGCCAGCAGCTTGGGCCAGGCGTTTTACAATGAGCAGTTCTTC
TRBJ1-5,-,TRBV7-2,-,CASGEDQPQHF,TGTGCCAGCGGCGAAGATCAGCCCCAGCATTTT
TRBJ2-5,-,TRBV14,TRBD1,CASSQWDRGLMVGTQYF,TGTGCCAGCAGCCAATGGGACAGGGGCCTCATGGTGGGGACCCAGTACTTC
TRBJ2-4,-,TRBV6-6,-,CASTSGAKNIQYF,TGTGCCAGCACGTCTGGAGCCAAAAACATTCAGTACTTC
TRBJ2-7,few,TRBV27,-,CASSQNSGTNSYEQYF,TGTGCCAGCAGTCAAAACTCCGGGACAAACTCCTACGAGCAGTACTTC
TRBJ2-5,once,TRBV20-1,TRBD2,CSAGAGVSQETQYF,TGCAGTGCTGGAGCGGGAGTTAGCCAAGAGACCCAGTACTTC
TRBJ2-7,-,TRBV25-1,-,CARKTEITYEQYF,TGTGCCAGGAAGACGGAGATTACCTACGAGCAGTACTTC
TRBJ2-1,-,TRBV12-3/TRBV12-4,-,CASSSPVGRDEQFF,TGTGCCAGCAGTTCCCCCGTGGGCCGGGATGAGCAGTTCTTC
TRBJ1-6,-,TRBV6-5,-,CASSYGRARSPLHF,TGTGCCAGCAGTTACGGCAGGGCACGGTCACCCCTCCACTTT
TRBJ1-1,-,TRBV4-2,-,CASSQEPGAEAFF,TGTGCCAGCAGCCAAGAGCCGGGCGCTGAAGCTTTCTTT
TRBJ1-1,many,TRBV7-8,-,CASSLAQGTEAFF,TGTGCCAGCAGCTTAGCGCAGGGGACTGAAGCTTTCTTT
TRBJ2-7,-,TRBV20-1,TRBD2,CSARGVIHEQYF,TGCAGTGCCCGGGGGGTAATCCACGAGCAGTACTTC
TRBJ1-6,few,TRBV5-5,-,CASSVTQGLGSPLHF,TGTGCCAGCAGCGTCACTCAGGGGCTGGGTTCACCCCTCCACTTT
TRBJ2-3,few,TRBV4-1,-,CASSSYTGVSTDTQYF,TGCGCCAGCAGCTCCTATACCGGGGTTTCCACAGATACGCAGTATTTT
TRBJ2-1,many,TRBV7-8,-,CASSSRTASYNEQFF,TGTGCCAGCAGCTCCCGGACAGCCTCGTACAATGAGCAGTTCTTC
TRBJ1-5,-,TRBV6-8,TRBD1,CASSRDRTSYSNQPQHF,TGTGCCAGCAGTCGGGACAGGACATCTTATAGCAATCAGCCCCAGCATTTT
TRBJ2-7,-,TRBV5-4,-,CASSHAESSYEQYF,TGTGCCAGCAGCCACGCCGAGAGCTCCTACGAGCAGTACTTC
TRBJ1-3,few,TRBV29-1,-,CSVSQQIGNTIYF,TGCAGCGTTAGTCAGCAGATCGGAAACACCATATATTTT
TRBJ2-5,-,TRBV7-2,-,CASSLGVAGTTTQYF,TGTGCCAGCAGCTTAGGGGTCGCGGGTACGACCACCCAGTACTTC
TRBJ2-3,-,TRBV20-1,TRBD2,CSARGIAGGPDTQYF,TGCAGTGCTAGGGGGATAGCGGGAGGGCCTGATACGCAGTATTTT
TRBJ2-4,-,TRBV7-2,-,CASSHPGGRESF,TGTGCCAGCAGCCACCCGGGGGGCCGAGAGTCCTTC
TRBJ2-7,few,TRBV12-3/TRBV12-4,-,CASSLATAGEQYF,TGTGCCAGCAGTTTAGCGACCGCGGGGGAGCAGTACTTC
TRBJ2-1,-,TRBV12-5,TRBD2,CASGFASGYNEQFF,TGTGCTAGTGGTTTCGCTAGCGGTTACAATGAGCAGTTCTTC
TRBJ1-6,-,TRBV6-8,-,CASRWDKVSPLHF,TGTGCCAGCAGATGGGACAAGGTTTCACCCCTCCACTTT